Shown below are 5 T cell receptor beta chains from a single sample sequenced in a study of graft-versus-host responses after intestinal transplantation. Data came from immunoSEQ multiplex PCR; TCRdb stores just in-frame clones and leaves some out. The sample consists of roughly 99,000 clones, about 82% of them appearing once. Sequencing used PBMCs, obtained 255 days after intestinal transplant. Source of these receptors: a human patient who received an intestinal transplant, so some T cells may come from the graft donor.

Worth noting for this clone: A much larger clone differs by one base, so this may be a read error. The DNA for the CDR3 is TGTGCCAGCAGCTTAAACTATGGCTACACCTTC. Translating it yields CASSLNYGYTF. The genes are TRBV11-2 and TRBJ1-2, with D uncertain. This CDR3 is 11 amino acids long. From germline, CDR1 is SGHAT and CDR2 FQNNGV. Trimming left V 2 bases short and J 2 bases short, with 0 bases between.

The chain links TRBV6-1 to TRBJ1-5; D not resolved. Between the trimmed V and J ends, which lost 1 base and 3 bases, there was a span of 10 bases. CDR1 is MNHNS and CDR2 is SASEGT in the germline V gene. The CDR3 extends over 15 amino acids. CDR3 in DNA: TGTGCCAGCAGTGAAGGCTACACGTCCAATCAGCCCCAGCATTTT. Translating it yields CASSEGYTSNQPQHF.

The CDR3 here is CASSWGQGSEQYF. CDR3 coding DNA: TGTGCCAGCAGCTGGGGACAGGGTAGCGAGCAGTACTTC. The genes are TRBV5-4 and TRBJ2-7; 9 bases agree with TRBD1. CDR1 is SGHNT and CDR2 is YYREEE in the germline V gene (reference sequence). This CDR3 has 13 amino acids. V gave up 3 bases and J gave up 6 bases; unmatched junction bases: 4.

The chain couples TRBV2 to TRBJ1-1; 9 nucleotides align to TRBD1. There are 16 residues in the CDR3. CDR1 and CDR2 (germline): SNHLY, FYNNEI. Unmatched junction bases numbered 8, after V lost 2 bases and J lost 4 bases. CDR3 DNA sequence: TGTGCCAGCAGTGAACGTTGGGGACAGGGCACCACTGAAGCTTTCTTT. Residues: CASSERWGQGTTEAFF.

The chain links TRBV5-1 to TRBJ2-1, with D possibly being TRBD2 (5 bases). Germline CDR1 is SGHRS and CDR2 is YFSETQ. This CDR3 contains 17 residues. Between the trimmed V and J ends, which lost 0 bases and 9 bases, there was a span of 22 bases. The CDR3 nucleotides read TGCGCCAGCAGCTTGGAAATAAGGTCCCCCCTTGGAGGTGAGCAGTTCTTC. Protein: CASSLEIRSPLGGEQFF.